This TCR beta chain came from a study of neurological immune-mediated disorders. Study results and limitations: No CDR3 amino acid sequences recurred among expanded clones across subjects, suggesting private repertoires in all groups.

By 5'RACE with 10-nucleotide random UMIs, the cDNA was made. TCRdb re-called the 5' RACE reads with MiXCR, one entry per CDR3 protein. This repertoire shows about 54,000 distinct CDR3 sequences, 4% found once; its top ten account for more than 1.5%. Sorted libraries used approximately 910,000 CD4+ or CD8+ T cells. The CDR3 length is 14 residues. Trimming cost V 4 bases and J 2 bases, with 9 bases left between them. Looked up from germline, CDR1 is SGHRS and CDR2 is YFSETQ. This clonotype was detected many times. What it binds is not known. The TCR originated in a woman in her thirties or forties with multiple sclerosis. Material: CD4+ T cells from blood. The rearrangement links TRBV5-1 to TRBJ2-2, with D unresolved. This CDR3 is CASSAAQNTGELFF. CDR3 sequence (DNA): TGCGCCAGCAGCGCCGCACAAAACACCGGGGAGCTGTTTTTT.